Listed below are T cell receptor beta chains from one sample, sequenced in a study of cytomegalovirus exposure and HLA in healthy donors. The protocol was immunoSEQ multiplex PCR, while the TCRdb copy is restricted to in-frame clones and leaves out a portion. In the table there are about 110,000 clones, approximately 96% of which are singletons. Sequencing was performed on PBMCs. The receptors shown here come from a young woman in good health and CMV-seronegative. Each CDR3 is given with its conserved first and last residue. Fields, in order: CDR3 length, V gene, D gene, J gene, clone size, CDR3 DNA, CDR3 protein. A D gene is named only where the DNA matches it firmly. Clone sizes are given selectively: once, few, many, or a class where the clone is expanded.

14	TRBV6-1	.	TRBJ1-1	once	TGTGCCAGCAGGGAGGTGAGAGGGCACACTGAAGCTTTCTTT	CASREVRGHTEAFF
15	TRBV7-3	.	TRBJ1-1	once	TGTGCCAGCAGCTTACGCCAGGGGCGGAACACTGAAGCTTTCTTT	CASSLRQGRNTEAFF
14	TRBV13	.	TRBJ1-1	.	TGTGCCAGCAGCTTCAGGGGAGTAGGCACTGAAGCTTTCTTT	CASSFRGVGTEAFF
14	TRBV6-5	TRBD1	TRBJ1-6	.	TGTGCCAGCAAACTACAGGGGTTCAATTCACCCCTCCACTTT	CASKLQGFNSPLHF
14	TRBV27	.	TRBJ1-1	.	TGTGCCAGCAGTCCATCGGACATCTACACTGAAGCTTTCTTT	CASSPSDIYTEAFF
15	TRBV25-1	.	TRBJ1-2	.	TGTGCCAGCAGTGACTACGGAAGGGCGGGCTATGGCTACACCTTC	CASSDYGRAGYGYTF
16	TRBV2	TRBD1	TRBJ1-5	.	TGTGCCAGCAGTGCTCAAAAGACAGGGTCCGGTCAGCCCCAGCATTTT	CASSAQKTGSGQPQHF
12	TRBV6-1	.	TRBJ2-1	.	TGTGCCAGCACTTGGATCGGGAATGAGCAGTTCTTC	CASTWIGNEQFF
13	TRBV5-4	.	TRBJ2-7	.	TGTGCCAGCAGCCCATGGGGGCGCCACGAGCAGTACTTC	CASSPWGRHEQYF
14	TRBV25-1	TRBD2	TRBJ2-7	.	TGTGCCAGCAGTTCACCGGGACTAGCAGGCGAGCAGTACTTC	CASSSPGLAGEQYF
15	TRBV6-1	TRBD1	TRBJ2-5	.	TGTGCCAGCAGTGAAATGGGACAGGGAGCAGAGACCCAGTACTTC	CASSEMGQGAETQYF
12	TRBV7-8	.	TRBJ2-5	.	TGTGCCAGCAGCTCGACAACGGAGACCCAGTACTTC	CASSSTTETQYF
13	TRBV27	.	TRBJ2-7	once	TGTGCCAGCAGATCGTACAGTGCCTACGAGCAGTACTTC	CASRSYSAYEQYF
16	TRBV2	.	TRBJ2-7	.	TGTGCCAGCAGTGAGGAATGGCGGGGCATCTCCTACGAGCAGTACTTC	CASSEEWRGISYEQYF
16	TRBV9	TRBD2	TRBJ2-3	.	TGTGCCAGCAGCGCCCGACGGGAGGGGCCCACAGATACGCAGTATTTT	CASSARREGPTDTQYF
15	TRBV5-4	.	TRBJ1-1	.	TGTGCCAGCAGCAGCCGGTGGCAGGGTAGCACTGAAGCTTTCTTT	CASSSRWQGSTEAFF
15	TRBV4-1	.	TRBJ2-5	.	TGCGCCAGCAGCTACAACAGTGGGTGGCAAGAGACCCAGTACTTC	CASSYNSGWQETQYF
13	TRBV10-2	.	TRBJ1-4	.	TGCGCCAGCACCCGGGGGGGGAGTGAAAAACTGTTTTTT	CASTRGGSEKLFF
16	TRBV27	TRBD2	TRBJ2-3	.	TGTGCCAGCGGGACTAGCGGAAGACCTAGCACAGATACGCAGTATTTT	CASGTSGRPSTDTQYF
15	TRBV11-2	TRBD2	TRBJ2-7	.	TGTGCCAGCAGCACGTGGGCTAGCGGGAACTACGAGCAGTACTTC	CASSTWASGNYEQYF
15	TRBV6-5	.	TRBJ1-2	.	TGTGCCAGCAGTTACCACGCGACAGAGATTTATGGCTACACCTTC	CASSYHATEIYGYTF
13	TRBV4-3	.	TRBJ2-2	.	TGCGCCAGCCGGATGACGGGGACCGGGGAGCTGTTTTTT	CASRMTGTGELFF
13	TRBV5-1	.	TRBJ2-3	.	TGCGCCAGCAGGAGGGATCGAACAGATACGCAGTATTTT	CASRRDRTDTQYF
11	TRBV20-1	.	TRBJ2-5	.	TGCAGTGCTAGCAGGAGGGAGACCCAGTACTTC	CSASRRETQYF
15	TRBV19	TRBD1	TRBJ1-5	.	TGTGCCAGTACCCTCGACAGGGCTAGCAATCAGCCCCAGCATTTT	CASTLDRASNQPQHF
16	TRBV7-6	.	TRBJ2-7	.	TGTGCCAGCAGCTTAAGGGGGGGGCGCGTCCCCTACGAGCAGTACTTC	CASSLRGGRVPYEQYF
14	TRBV28	TRBD2	TRBJ2-5	.	TGTGCCAGCACCCTAGCGGGGGGGCCGAAGACCCAGTACTTC	CASTLAGGPKTQYF
16	TRBV7-9	TRBD2	TRBJ2-5	.	TGTGCCAGCAGCCCAGGCCTAGCGGGGGGACAAGAGACCCAGTACTTC	CASSPGLAGGQETQYF
13	TRBV29-1	TRBD1	TRBJ2-7	.	TGCAGCGTGCCGGGACAGACATCCTACGAGCAGTACTTC	CSVPGQTSYEQYF
11	TRBV2	.	TRBJ1-2	.	TGTGCCAGCCTAGGAGGCTACGGCTACACCTTC	CASLGGYGYTF
10	TRBV6-5	.	TRBJ1-5	.	TGTGCCAGCAGTTCGCAGCCCCAGCATTTT	CASSSQPQHF
15	TRBV4-3	.	TRBJ1-4	.	TGCGCCAGCAGTCCAAGTCCAGGGCTAAATGAAAAACTGTTTTTT	CASSPSPGLNEKLFF
15	TRBV4-3	.	TRBJ1-1	.	TGCGCCAGCAGCCCCGGCCAGGGAGGGGGCACTGAAGCTTTCTTT	CASSPGQGGGTEAFF
16	TRBV5-8	.	TRBJ2-3	.	TGTGCCAGCAGCCCAAAAGGAGGTCAGTCCACAGATACGCAGTATTTT	CASSPKGGQSTDTQYF
14	TRBV23-1	TRBD1	TRBJ1-2	.	TGCGCCAGCAGTCAATCTATGACAGGGAAAGGCTACACCTTC	CASSQSMTGKGYTF
13	TRBV6-5	.	TRBJ1-5	.	TGTGCCAGTGAGGAGGGTAGCAATCAGCCCCAGCATTTT	CASEEGSNQPQHF
16	TRBV4-1	.	TRBJ1-2	.	TGCGCCAGCAGCCAGGGGGGGGGCGGCCCATACTATGGCTACACCTTC	CASSQGGGGPYYGYTF
13	TRBV6-1	.	TRBJ1-5	once	TGTGCCAGCAGTGGACAGCATTATCAGCCCCAGCATTTT	CASSGQHYQPQHF
15	TRBV5-1	TRBD1	TRBJ1-5	.	TGCGCCAGCAGCTCCGGGACAGGGGGCAATCAGCCCCAGCATTTT	CASSSGTGGNQPQHF
15	TRBV6-5	.	TRBJ2-1	.	TGTGCCAGCAGTTTCCTAGGGAGCTCCTACAATGAGCAGTTCTTC	CASSFLGSSYNEQFF
13	TRBV6-5	TRBD1	TRBJ1-2	.	TGTGCCAGCAGTTACCCAGGGGGCCATGGCTACACCTTC	CASSYPGGHGYTF
16	TRBV9	.	TRBJ2-1	.	TGTGCCAGCAGCGTAGGTACGGGGGGCTTCTACAATGAGCAGTTCTTC	CASSVGTGGFYNEQFF
14	TRBV29-1	TRBD1	TRBJ1-2	once	TGCAGCGTTGACAGGGGGCAGGGGCACTATGGCTACACCTTC	CSVDRGQGHYGYTF
16	TRBV27	.	TRBJ2-2	.	TGTGCCAGCAGGTCCGGCAGGGAGGTATGGACCGGGGAGCTGTTTTTT	CASRSGREVWTGELFF
15	TRBV6-6	.	TRBJ2-7	.	TGTGCCACCAGCACCCCTGCGGGTAAAAACTACGAGCAGTACTTC	CATSTPAGKNYEQYF
17	TRBV5-4	.	TRBJ1-4	once	TGTGCCAGCAGCGCTGCTTCCCCCGGGGCAACTAATGAAAAACTGTTTTTT	CASSAASPGATNEKLFF
15	TRBV28	TRBD1	TRBJ1-1	.	TGTGCCAGCAGTAACTCAGGGGGCGTGGGCACTGAAGCTTTCTTT	CASSNSGGVGTEAFF
13	TRBV7-9	.	TRBJ1-2	.	TGTGCCAGCAGCCCCATGACAGATGGGGGCTACACCTTC	CASSPMTDGGYTF
17	TRBV19	TRBD1	TRBJ1-2	.	TGTGCCAGTAGTTTCCGGGACAGGGGGCGCACTGACTATGGCTACACCTTC	CASSFRDRGRTDYGYTF
13	TRBV4-1	.	TRBJ1-2	.	TGCGCCAGCAGCCAAGACAGGTACTATGGCTACACCTTC	CASSQDRYYGYTF
14	TRBV10-2	.	TRBJ1-6	.	TGCGCCAGCAGTGGTGGGCCGATTAATTCACCCCTCCACTTT	CASSGGPINSPLHF
17	TRBV28	.	TRBJ1-2	.	TGTGCCAGCAGGCCCACAGCAGTTTCAACTTGGAACTATGGCTACACCTTC	CASRPTAVSTWNYGYTF
12	TRBV29-1	.	TRBJ1-1	.	TGCAGCGTTAGTCCCGCGTACGCTGAAGCTTTCTTT	CSVSPAYAEAFF
15	TRBV6-5	TRBD1	TRBJ1-1	.	TGTGCCAGCAGTTCGGGACAGGGGCCACACACTGAAGCTTTCTTT	CASSSGQGPHTEAFF
10	TRBV28	.	TRBJ2-3	.	TGTGCCAGCAGCCGGTATACGCAGTATTTT	CASSRYTQYF
12	TRBV7-9	.	TRBJ1-2	.	TGTGCCAGCAGCCGAGAGGTCTATGGCTACACCTTC	CASSREVYGYTF
15	TRBV6-5	.	TRBJ2-1	.	TGTGCCAGCTCTACGTCCAGCGGGCGAAACAATGAGCAGTTCTTC	CASSTSSGRNNEQFF
15	TRBV15	TRBD2	TRBJ2-3	.	TGTGCCACCAGCAGTAGGACTAGCGGCACAGATACGCAGTATTTT	CATSSRTSGTDTQYF
12	TRBV29-1	.	TRBJ2-7	once	TGCAGCGTTGAAGACAGGGCGTACGAGCAGTACTTC	CSVEDRAYEQYF
12	TRBV30	.	TRBJ1-3	.	TGTGCCTGGGGTGCTCTGGCAAACACCATATATTTT	CAWGALANTIYF